One and the same sample provided the 15 T cell receptor beta chains below, sequenced in a study of beta chain features in type 1 diabetes. Expressed TCRB transcripts were sequenced because the entire RNA isolate underwent reverse transcription. Sequencing was performed with immunoSEQ multiplex PCR; in TCRdb, only in-frame clones are kept and a portion is missing. The table includes hundreds of thousands of clones, about 14% detected once. The study's findings and limits: All four CD4+ subsets of Type 1 diabetes patients contained TCRB CDR3s that were moderately but significantly shorter.

No antigen is known for these receptors. Specimen: naive CD4+ T cells from blood. Source of these receptors: a man between 18 and 35 years old with type 1 diabetes.

This clone was recorded a few times. This chain joins TRBV29-1 and TRBJ1-4; TRBD1 matches at 9 bases. CDR1 and CDR2 from the germline V gene are SQVTM and ANQGSEA. The junction had 12 bases not matched to a gene; V was cut back by 6 bases and J by 10 bases. The CDR3 extends over 14 amino acids. The CDR3, as DNA: TGCAGCGTCGGTTTTGGGACAGGGTACGGAAAACTGTTTTTT. Protein product: CSVGFGTGYGKLFF.

The chain recombines TRBV7-2 with TRBJ2-1, with 8 bases identical to TRBD2. V lost 2 bases and J lost 4; bases outside the gene matches: 7. The CDR3 consists of 16 residues. The V gene's germline CDR1 is SGHTA and CDR2 FQGNSA. The CDR3 spells CASSLSASGPYNEQFF. The CDR3 bases are TGTGCCAGCAGCTTAAGTGCTAGCGGGCCTTACAATGAGCAGTTCTTC.

The chain recombines TRBV18 with TRBJ1-2; D ambiguous. The V gene's germline CDR1 is KGHSH and CDR2 LQKENI. The V end lost 3 bases, the J end lost 6 bases, and 11 bases lay between the germline ends. This CDR3 region has 13 residues. CDR3: CASSPGPTDGYTF. As DNA, the CDR3 is TGTGCCAGCTCACCGGGCCCGACTGATGGCTACACCTTC.

The chain employs TRBV4-1 and TRBJ2-3; possibly TRBD2 for D (6 bases). Trimming took off 4 bases at V and 5 bases at J, with 16 bases between the two ends. This CDR3 region has 15 residues. Germline V lookup: CDR1 MGHRA, CDR2 YSYEKL. The CDR3 region is CASSRAGSGLDTQYF. CDR3 nucleotide sequence: TGCGCCAGCAGCCGGGCGGGTAGCGGATTAGATACGCAGTATTTT.

The J gene is TRBJ1-2, the V gene TRBV5-1, with D maybe TRBD1 (6 bases). V gave up 0 bases and J gave up 5 bases, with 11 bases separating them. The CDR3 totals 14 residues. Germline CDR1 SGHRS, CDR2 YFSETQ. CDR3 region: CASSLEDSTYGYTF. In DNA, the CDR3 is TGCGCCAGCAGCTTGGAGGACAGTACTTATGGCTACACCTTC.

V gene TRBV18 combines with J gene TRBJ2-2, with 11 nucleotides matching TRBD1. V shed 6 bases, J shed 4 bases, and the junction held 13 bases outside the gene matches. Germline loops: CDR1 KGHSH, CDR2 LQKENI. The CDR3 covers 18 residues. This chain's CDR3 is CASSSRTGGLMSTGELFF. The CDR3 DNA reads TGTGCCAGCTCTTCTCGGACAGGGGGCCTAATGTCCACCGGGGAGCTGTTTTTT.

The chain recombines TRBV2 with TRBJ2-1, with TRBD2 identical over 7 bases. Germline-derived CDR1 and CDR2 are SNHLY and FYNNEI. V gave up 6 bases and J gave up 2 bases; unmatched junction bases: 1. This CDR3 contains 13 residues. This chain's CDR3 is CASSLAAYNEQFF. CDR3 DNA sequence: TGTGCCAGCAGCCTAGCGGCCTACAATGAGCAGTTCTTC.

This clone occurred a few times. Other DNA sequences in this specimen translate into the identical CDR3. The rearrangement joins TRBV18 to TRBJ2-7; possible D gene TRBD1, 5 bases. Germline loops: CDR1 KGHSH, CDR2 LQKENI. V was clipped by 3 bases and J by 2 bases, with 8 bases between them. The CDR3 covers 13 residues. This CDR3 reads CASSPTATYEQYF. The CDR3 nucleotides read TGTGCCAGCTCACCGACAGCCACCTACGAGCAGTACTTC.

The chain employs TRBV18 and TRBJ2-7; tentatively, D is TRBD1 (5 bases). Germline V lookup: CDR1 KGHSH, CDR2 LQKENI. The CDR3 sequence is 15 residues long. V lost 0 bases to trimming and J lost 7 bases, with 16 bases between them. This chain's CDR3 is CASSPPSGTGKEQYF. CDR3 coding DNA: TGTGCCAGCTCACCACCGAGTGGAACAGGCAAAGAGCAGTACTTC.

The CDR3 DNA sequence: TGTGCCAGCAGTGTAGAACAGGGCCAAGAGACCCAGTACTTC. This encodes CASSVEQGQETQYF. The chain joins TRBV2 to TRBJ2-5; possible D gene TRBD1, 6 bases. The CDR3 covers 14 residues. With 4 bases removed from V and 1 base from J, the gap between germline ends came to 10 bases. Germline lookup yields CDR1 SNHLY and CDR2 FYNNEI.

This clone was detected only a few times. The chain has TRBV4-1 and TRBJ2-1, with 11 bases lining up with TRBD2. The V gene's germline CDR1 is MGHRA and CDR2 YSYEKL. The CDR3 loop spans 16 amino acids. After removal of 4 bases from V and 7 bases from J, the junction contained 9 bases not matched to a gene. CDR3: CASSRPTSGRYNEQFF. The CDR3, as DNA: TGCGCCAGCAGCCGCCCTACTAGCGGGAGATATAATGAGCAGTTCTTC.

The CDR3 region has the DNA TGTGCCAGCAGAGAGAGAGCCCTCGGAGTATTTGGCTACACCTTC. Protein sequence: CASRERALGVFGYTF. The V call is TRBV6-5, the J call TRBJ1-2, with D unclear. CDR3 length: 15 amino acids. Germline V CDR1 and CDR2: MNHEY, SVGAGI. The V end was cut by 6 bases, the J end by 7 bases, with 21 bases between.

This chain connects TRBV5-4 to TRBJ1-2; tentatively, D is TRBD1 (5 bases). Germline V gene sequence: CDR1 SGHNT, CDR2 YYREEE (reference sequence). V was shortened by 0 bases and J by 4 bases, with 13 bases between the two germline ends. The CDR3 contains 15 residues. This chain's CDR3 is CASSLAGQGGYGYTF. In DNA, the CDR3 is TGTGCCAGCAGCTTGGCGGGGCAGGGCGGCTATGGCTACACCTTC.

The V call is TRBV6-1, the J call TRBJ1-1; D might be TRBD1 (5 bases). CDR3 size: 13 residues. V was cut by 6 bases and J by 1 base, with 9 bases left in between. In germline, CDR1 is MNHNS, CDR2 SASEGT. CDR3 in DNA: TGTGCCAGCAGGCGGGGACCGAACACTGAAGCTTTCTTT. Translated: CASRRGPNTEAFF.

This clone was seen only a few times. The chain carries TRBV5-4 and TRBJ1-1; D is ambiguous. V was cut by 0 bases and J by 2 bases, with 5 bases left in between. The CDR3 consists of 13 residues. CDR1 and CDR2 (germline): SGHNT, YYREEE (reference sequence). The CDR3, as DNA: TGTGCCAGCAGCTTGGGTGATAACACTGAAGCTTTCTTT. This translates into CASSLGDNTEAFF.